The T cell receptor beta chain described here comes from a study of blood T cell repertoires in COVID-19. Overall study: Nucleic acid was either cDNA or gDNA, and it came from T cells, B-cell-depleted T cells, or PBMCs.

From germline, CDR1 is LNHNV and CDR2 YYDKDF (reference sequence). The CDR3 is 15 residues long. V lost 5 bases and J lost 2; bases outside the gene matches: 3. Original processing methods: By means of reference gene primer amplification, nucleated cell counts were estimated. Measured with immunoSEQ multiplex PCR; TCRdb has only the in-frame clones, and not every one. The V and J calls and clone size are taken from that table; D and trimming were inferred from the DNA. The sample has 130,000 or so clones, roughly four fifths seen once. Sequencing was done on a sample of peripheral blood. This receptor was identified in a human donor in a cohort sampled during active COVID-19. V and J are TRBV15 and TRBJ2-7; 13 nucleotides agree with TRBD2. In nucleotides, the CDR3 is TGTGCCACCAGCCTGGGACTAGCGGGGCCCTACGAGCAGTACTTC. Its protein product is CATSLGLAGPYEQYF.